This TCR beta chain was observed in a study of blood T cell repertoires in COVID-19. Only in-frame clones appear in the TCRdb table, and some are missing; sequencing was by immunoSEQ multiplex PCR. The data show about 310,000 clones, 89% seen once. The V gene's germline CDR1 is SEHNR and CDR2 FQNEAQ (reference sequence). Between the trimmed V and J ends, which lost 1 base and 3 bases, there was a span of 9 bases. The CDR3 runs to 14 residues. Participant ages covered about 18 to 89 years across about two dozen US areas. This chain links TRBV7-9 with TRBJ2-5; a weak D match, TRBD1 (6 bases). The sample taken for sequencing was PBMCs or T cells enriched from blood (not recorded which). The source is a middle-aged woman who had recovered from COVID-19. The CDR3 reads CASSLVWTEETQYF. The CDR3 DNA follows: TGTGCCAGCAGCTTAGTTTGGACAGAAGAGACCCAGTACTTC.